This T cell receptor beta chain stems from a study of blood T cell repertoires in COVID-19. Whole-study context: Material from acute and convalescent COVID-19 was sourced from the United States, Italy and Spain. PBMCs, B-cell-depleted T cells, or T cells provided the cDNA or gDNA that made up the material.

Unmatched junction bases numbered 7, after V lost 5 bases and J lost 3 bases. The CDR3 extends over 14 amino acids. In germline, CDR1 is SEHNR, CDR2 FQNEAQ (reference sequence). Original methodology: Estimation of nucleated cell counts relied on the amplification of reference gene primers. Generated by immunoSEQ multiplex PCR, the TCRdb table keeps only in-frame clones and is missing some. The DNA was the basis for D and trimming; V, J and clone size are from that table. The data hold approximately 130,000 clones, with roughly four fifths observed a single time. The clonotype comes from a human donor in a cohort sampled during active COVID-19. Material: peripheral blood. The chain couples TRBV7-9 to TRBJ2-7; 7 bases fit TRBD1. The CDR3 coding sequence is TGTGCCAGCAGCCAAGGGACAGCTAACTACGAGCAGTACTTC. This sequence encodes CASSQGTANYEQYF.